This T cell receptor beta chain was documented in a study of T-cell memory formation after mild COVID-19. Overall study: TCR clusters were mostly donor specific. Study-wide results and caveats: Of the contracting clones, CD4+ ones lay mainly in CM and EM, and CD8+ ones in EMRA.

Using constant-segment primers, 5'RACE produced TCR alpha and TCR beta cDNA libraries carrying sample barcodes and UMIs. In TCRdb, the 5' RACE reads were re-called with MiXCR into one record per CDR3 protein. The repertoire holds some 120,000 distinct CDR3 sequences, approximately 15% seen once, with over 11% in the top ten. With regard to this clonotype: Its target is unknown.

This TCR came from an adult woman who had mild COVID-19 (a few samples of this study predate the infection). Cell type and time point are not known. The sample consisted of PBMCs or a T cell subset sorted from them (not recorded which).

CDR3 in amino acids: CATQPRDRGYEQYF. In DNA form, the CDR3 reads TGTGCCACACAACCCCGGGACAGGGGATACGAGCAGTACTTC. V is TRBV10-3 and J is TRBJ2-7; 10 nucleotides match TRBD1. Germline CDR1 ENHRY, CDR2 SYGVKD. J gave up 4 bases and V 10 bases, and 10 bases lay outside the gene matches. The CDR3 extends over 14 amino acids.